This paragraph covers one T cell receptor (beta chain) sequence. Germline V gives CDR1 SGHTA, CDR2 FQGNSA. V shed 4 bases and J 5 bases; nucleotides not matched to a gene: 4. This CDR3 contains 14 residues. The data were taken from a study of blood T cell repertoires in COVID-19. As for the study in general: Italy, Spain and the United States were the sources of the convalescent and acute COVID-19 samples.

Study processing details: Reference gene primer amplification gave estimated nucleated cell counts. Sequencing used immunoSEQ multiplex PCR; TCRdb keeps in-frame clones, though not all of them. The V and J calls and clone size come from that table; D and trimming were worked out from the DNA. The repertoire holds approximately 140,000 clones, with approximately 91% as singletons. Sequenced: peripheral blood. The chain combines TRBV7-2 with TRBJ2-4, with 8 nucleotides matching TRBD1. This clonotype was sampled from a human donor in a cohort sampled during active COVID-19. The CDR3 reads CASSSGQGENIQYF. CDR3 bases: TGTGCCAGCAGCTCAGGACAGGGTGAAAACATTCAGTACTTC.